This T cell receptor delta chain was sequenced in a study of gamma-delta chains in newborns, infants, children. Study-wide context: Polyclonal expansion of innate γδ T cells after birth follows microbial exposure.

TCRdb redid the clone calls on the reads with CATT. In the table there are 3,000 or so delta-chain clones, around 0.31% of which are singletons. This clone qualifies as large (0.1 to 1%). Other DNA sequences in this sample translate to the same CDR3. Germline-derived CDR1 and CDR2 are GEAIGNYY and EKD. This CDR3 spans 19 amino acids. With 5 bases removed from V and 1 base from J, the gap between germline ends came to 20 bases. The sequenced material came from blood. The receptor was isolated from a child who was a newborn, infant or young child, either healthy, febrile or measles-vaccinated (not recorded which). V gene TRDV2 combines with J gene TRDJ3; D is uncertain. The CDR3 nucleotides read TGTGCCTGTGGGAAGGTCTTGGACGAAGGTTCCTGGGACACCCGACAGATGTTTTTC. Its protein is CACGKVLDEGSWDTRQMFF.